Given below is one T cell receptor beta chain in context. This entry comes from a study of blood T cell repertoires in COVID-19. Study in general: The analysed material was cDNA or gDNA that came from T cells, B-cell-depleted T cells, or PBMCs.

The CDR3 extends over 15 amino acids. CDR1 and CDR2 from the germline V gene are MNHEY and SVGAGI. The V end was cut by 5 bases, the J end by 6 bases, with 20 bases between. In the authors' methods: Estimation of nucleated cell counts was performed using reference gene primer amplification. Method: immunoSEQ multiplex PCR; TCRdb's copy keeps in-frame clones and lacks some. The D gene and trimming were derived from the DNA, and the V and J assignments and clone size from that table. The sample has more than 150,000 clones; over 80% are singletons. The rearrangement joins TRBV6-5 to TRBJ2-7, with D maybe TRBD1 (6 bases). The sample was peripheral blood. The clonotype was recovered from a woman aged 60 to 75 with acute or convalescent COVID-19. The CDR3 sequence: CASSPPVSRGAEQYF. The CDR3, as DNA: TGTGCCAGCAGTCCCCCGGTTAGCAGGGGCGCCGAGCAGTACTTC.